This T cell receptor (beta chain) derives from a study of blood T cell repertoires in COVID-19. Background on the study: PBMCs, B-cell-depleted T cells, or T cells were the source of the cDNA or gDNA that made up the material.

The table came from immunoSEQ multiplex PCR; TCRdb's copy has only in-frame clones and leaves some out. Among around 280,000 clones listed, about 90% were seen once. There are 15 residues in the CDR3. V gave up 0 bases and J gave up 5 bases, with 12 bases separating them. In this sample, this clone turned up a few times. Sequencing input: peripheral blood. The chain combines TRBV5-3 with TRBJ1-5, with D possibly TRBD1 on 5 matching bases. TRBV5-3 belongs to the ORF category, with a function that is uncertain. The TCR originated in a woman in her 30s who had recovered from COVID-19. CDR3 sequence: CARSLASGHHQPQHF. The CDR3 bases are TGTGCCAGAAGCTTGGCCTCTGGACACCATCAGCCCCAGCATTTT.